What follows are 30 T cell receptor beta chains derived from one specimen sequenced in a study of blood T cell repertoires in COVID-19. The method was immunoSEQ multiplex PCR; TCRdb's version includes in-frame clones alone and lacks a portion of them. Of roughly 100,000 clones detected, around 81% appear once; the ten largest clones hold around 4%. Sequencing was performed on peripheral blood. The receptors here all came from a man aged 60-69 years with acute or convalescent COVID-19.

The chain links TRBV9 to TRBJ2-3; 7 nucleotides line up with TRBD2. The germline gives CDR1 SGDLS, CDR2 YYNGEE. The CDR3 spans 13 residues. The J segment lost 2 bases and the V segment lost 6 bases, leaving 3 bases of the junction unmatched. CDR3 DNA sequence: TGTGCCAGCACCGGGACTACCACAGATACGCAGTATTTT. Its protein is CASTGTTTDTQYF.

The J gene is TRBJ2-1, the V gene TRBV10-3; possibly TRBD1 for D (5 bases). V lost 2 bases and J lost 6, with 5 bases in between. The CDR3 runs 12 residues. Germline CDR1 ENHRY, CDR2 SYGVKD. CDR3 nucleotide sequence: TGTGCCATCAGTGAGGACAGCAATGAGCAGTTCTTC. This translates into CAISEDSNEQFF.

This clone has only one observation. The chain carries TRBV6-2 or TRBV6-3 and TRBJ1-1; D call uncertain. Trimming stripped 6 bases from V and 1 base from J, with 21 bases between. Germline CDR1 MNHEY, CDR2 SVGEGT. This CDR3 spans 17 amino acids. CDR3 bases: TGTGCCAGCAGCGCAGCGGTCGACGACCCCCAGAACACTGAAGCTTTCTTT. This codes for CASSAAVDDPQNTEAFF.

The chain uses TRBV15 and TRBJ2-5; TRBD1 matches 8 bases. V lost 2 bases to trimming and J lost 4 bases; unmatched junction nucleotides: 6. Germline-derived CDR1 and CDR2 are LNHNV and YYDKDF (reference sequence). CDR3 length equals 15 residues. CDR3 residues: CATSRSGQGGETQYF. In nucleotides, the CDR3 is TGTGCCACCAGCAGATCAGGACAGGGTGGAGAGACCCAGTACTTC.

This clone was recorded a few times. This chain links TRBV3-1 (or the pseudogene TRBV3-2) with TRBJ2-1, with 8 bases lining up with TRBD2. With V trimmed by 4 bases and J by 6 bases, 2 bases remained unmatched. This CDR3 is built from 13 residues. Per the germline V gene, CDR1 is LGHDT and CDR2 is YNNKEL (reference sequence). CDR3 in DNA: TGTGCCAGCAGCCGGGGACTAGTCAATGAGCAGTTCTTC. Its protein is CASSRGLVNEQFF.

The chain carries TRBV7-2 and TRBJ2-2, with a tentative D call TRBD2 (5 bases). Germline assignment: CDR1 SGHTA and CDR2 FQGNSA. V shed 5 bases and J shed 9 bases, with 10 bases lying between them. CDR3 length: 12 amino acids. The CDR3 loop is CASSPSGWELFF. CDR3 nucleotide sequence: TGTGCCAGCAGCCCAAGCGGCTGGGAGCTGTTTTTT.

This sequence joins TRBV29-1 and TRBJ1-1; D is unresolved. Germline lookup yields CDR1 SQVTM and CDR2 ANQGSEA. The ends were cut back, 0 bases at V and 7 bases at J, with 6 bases in the middle. There are 11 residues in the CDR3. The CDR3 nucleotides are TGCAGCGTTGAAGATCTTCTTGAAGCTTTCTTT. Amino acids: CSVEDLLEAFF. Drawing the rest from reference TRBV29-1 and TRBJ1-1, the complete variable domain is SAVISQKPSRDICQRGTSLTIQCQVDSQVTMMFWYRQQPGQSLTLIATANQGSEATYESGFVIDKFPISRPNLTFSTLTVSNMSPEDSSIYLCSVEDLLEAFFGQGTRLTVV.

The J gene is TRBJ2-3, the V gene TRBV7-9; 16 bases are shared with TRBD2. V was clipped by 3 bases and J by 1 base; unmatched bases: 1. The CDR3 loop spans 17 amino acids. Germline CDR1 SEHNR, CDR2 FQNEAQ (reference sequence). The CDR3 loop is CASSFGTSGRGTDTQYF. CDR3 coding DNA: TGTGCCAGCAGCTTCGGGACTAGCGGGAGGGGCACAGATACGCAGTATTTT. The whole variable domain, remainder taken from reference TRBV7-9 and TRBJ2-3, is DTGVSQNPRHKITKRGQNVTFRCDPISEHNRLYWYRQTLGQGPEFLTYFQNEAQLEKSRLLSDRFSAERPKGSFSTLEIQRTEQGDSAMYLCASSFGTSGRGTDTQYFGPGTRLTVL.

The V and J genes are TRBV5-1 and TRBJ2-1, with 9 nucleotides matching TRBD2. The CDR3 spans 15 residues. V lost 4 bases, J lost 10 bases, and 12 bases stayed unmatched. Germline V lookup: CDR1 SGHRS, CDR2 YFSETQ. The CDR3 spells CASSPSGRTDEEQFF. The CDR3 DNA reads TGCGCCAGCAGCCCCAGCGGGAGGACCGATGAAGAGCAGTTCTTC.

The chain employs TRBV18 and TRBJ1-1; TRBD1 matches 8 bases. J was trimmed by 5 bases and V by 2 bases; bases with no gene match: 7. Germline lookup yields CDR1 KGHSH and CDR2 LQKENI. The length of the CDR3 is 15 residues. DNA of the CDR3: TGTGCCAGCTCACCAGTAGGACAGGGACGGACTGAAGCTTTCTTT. It yields the protein CASSPVGQGRTEAFF.

The sample holds a few counts of this clone. The chain uses TRBV5-8 and TRBJ1-5, with D tentatively TRBD1 (5 bases). Trimming removed 4 bases at V and 1 base at J, with 21 bases between. The CDR3 totals 18 residues. Germline V gene data show CDR1 as SGHTS and CDR2 as YDEGEE. The CDR3 sequence is CASSRPYRWVGSNQPQHF. The CDR3 DNA follows: TGTGCCAGCAGCCGCCCTTACAGGTGGGTTGGGAGCAATCAGCCCCAGCATTTT.

This clone appeared once. The gene calls are TRBV24-1 and TRBJ2-1, with 7 positions matching TRBD2. The junction had 6 bases not matched to a gene; V was cut back by 0 bases and J by 8 bases. There are 15 residues in the CDR3. Per germline, CDR1 KGHDR and CDR2 SFDVKD. The CDR3 is CATSDLLAGVDEQFF. The DNA of the CDR3 is TGTGCCACCAGTGATTTGCTGGCGGGGGTTGATGAGCAGTTCTTC.

The V and J genes are TRBV19 and TRBJ1-4, with D unresolved. The CDR3 has 14 residues. V lost 3 bases and J lost 7, with 12 bases in between. In germline, CDR1 is LNHDA, CDR2 SQIVND (reference sequence). The CDR3 DNA follows: TGTGCCAGTAGTATCAGAGGGAATGGTGAAAAACTGTTTTTT. It specifies CASSIRGNGEKLFF.

The gene calls are TRBV7-8 and TRBJ2-3, with 10 positions matching TRBD2. The CDR3 covers 16 residues. The junction had 11 bases not matched to a gene; V was cut back by 5 bases and J by 6 bases. Germline CDR1 is SGHVS and CDR2 is FQNEAQ. CDR3 protein: CASSRAPSGRGDTQYF. For the CDR3, the DNA is TGTGCCAGCAGCCGAGCTCCTAGCGGGAGAGGGGATACGCAGTATTTT.

The chain carries TRBV18 and TRBJ2-4; 7 nucleotides align to TRBD2. Unmatched junction bases numbered 6, after V lost 3 bases and J lost 4 bases. CDR3 size: 15 residues. Germline V lookup: CDR1 KGHSH, CDR2 LQKENI. The CDR3 is CASSPPLAEKNIQYF. The DNA of the CDR3 is TGTGCCAGCTCACCTCCCCTAGCGGAAAAAAACATTCAGTACTTC.

The chain recombines TRBV14 with TRBJ1-2, with 7 bases lining up with TRBD1. The CDR3 is made up of 15 amino acids. Trimming cost V 4 bases and J 4 bases; bases outside gene matches: 9. Germline CDR1 and CDR2: SGHDN and FVKESK. Here the CDR3 DNA reads TGTGCCAGCAGCCCCTCAGGGGGTGGAATCTATGGCTACACCTTC. It yields the protein CASSPSGGGIYGYTF.

The chain is built from TRBV5-1 and TRBJ2-7; D is uncertain. Germline CDR1 SGHRS, CDR2 YFSETQ. The CDR3 has 14 amino acids. The V end lost 2 bases, the J end lost 7 bases, and 16 bases lay between the germline ends. CDR3 nucleotide sequence: TGCGCCAGCAGCTTCGACGGAAGCTTCGGGGAGCAGTACGTC. Protein sequence: CASSFDGSFGEQYV.

The chain recombines TRBV30 with TRBJ1-4, with 7 bases identical to TRBD1. The CDR3 consists of 14 residues. The germline V gene encodes CDR1 GTSNPN and CDR2 SVGIG (reference sequence). The J segment lost 0 bases and the V segment lost 8 bases, leaving 6 bases of the junction unmatched. The CDR3 sequence: CAIQQGTTNEKLFF. In nucleotides, the CDR3 is TGTGCCATCCAACAGGGGACAACTAATGAAAAACTGTTTTTT. Full variable domain (outside the CDR3, taken from reference TRBV30 and TRBJ1-4): SQTIHQWPATLVQPVGSPLSLECTVEGTSNPNLYWYRQAAGRGLQLLFYSVGIGQISSEVPQNLSASRPQDRQFILSSKKLLLSDSGFYLCAIQQGTTNEKLFFGSGTQLSVL.

The CDR3 loop reads CASKTGGGEKLFF. Written as DNA, the CDR3 is TGTGCCAGCAAGACAGGGGGAGGGGAAAAACTGTTTTTT. The chain links TRBV25-1 to TRBJ1-4, with TRBD1 matching over 9 bases. Germline assignment: CDR1 MGHDK and CDR2 SYGVNS. The J segment lost 8 bases and the V segment lost 7 bases, leaving 5 bases of the junction unmatched. This CDR3 region has 13 residues.

The CDR3 sequence: CASSPGQGDGYTF. The CDR3 nucleotides read TGTGCCAGCAGTCCAGGACAGGGAGACGGCTACACCTTC. The chain has TRBV7-2 and TRBJ1-2; TRBD1 aligns across 8 bases. Per germline, CDR1 SGHTA and CDR2 FQGNSA. J was trimmed by 8 bases and V by 6 bases; bases with no gene match: 8. The CDR3 covers 13 residues.

This chain uses TRBV30 with TRBJ2-5; 9 bases fit TRBD2. The V gene's germline CDR1 is GTSNPN and CDR2 SVGIG (reference sequence). Trimming cost V 0 bases and J 5 bases; bases outside gene matches: 1. This CDR3 is built from 13 residues. CDR3 protein: CAWSVGLAETQYF. The CDR3 DNA reads TGTGCCTGGAGTGTAGGACTAGCGGAGACCCAGTACTTC. The variable domain in full, with the rest retrieved from reference TRBV30 and TRBJ2-5, is SQTIHQWPATLVQPVGSPLSLECTVEGTSNPNLYWYRQAAGRGLQLLFYSVGIGQISSEVPQNLSASRPQDRQFILSSKKLLLSDSGFYLCAWSVGLAETQYFGPGTRLLVL.

This clone was picked up one time. This chain uses TRBV24-1 with TRBJ1-5, with a weak D call TRBD1 (5 bases). This CDR3 is 14 amino acids long. CDR1 is KGHDR, CDR2 SFDVKD, per germline. V lost 9 bases to trimming and J lost 0 bases, with 11 bases between them. CDR3 loop: CATAGGPSNQPQHF. DNA for the CDR3: TGTGCCACCGCGGGGGGACCTAGCAATCAGCCCCAGCATTTT.

The V gene is TRBV5-1, the J gene TRBJ2-2; TRBD1 matches 9 bases. In germline, CDR1 is SGHRS, CDR2 YFSETQ. J lost 3 bases, V lost 7 bases, and 1 base had no gene match. The CDR3 loop spans 13 amino acids. CDR3 loop: CASRDRDTGELFF. The CDR3 nucleotides read TGCGCCAGCCGGGACAGGGACACCGGGGAGCTGTTTTTT.

The sample holds one count of this clone. The chain is built from TRBV3-1 (or the pseudogene TRBV3-2) and TRBJ1-2; D not resolved. This CDR3 spans 13 amino acids. V shed 5 bases and J shed 7 bases, with 14 bases lying between them. Germline V gives CDR1 LGHDT, CDR2 YNNKEL (reference sequence). Here the CDR3 reads CASSFGSHRGYTF. CDR3 coding DNA: TGTGCCAGCAGCTTCGGGTCGCACCGTGGCTACACCTTC.

The rearrangement uses TRBV27 and TRBJ2-7; 7 bases align to TRBD1. The CDR3 sequence is 15 residues long. Germline V gene lookup returns CDR1 MNHEY and CDR2 SMNVEV (reference sequence). V dropped 3 bases and J dropped 3; count of bases not matched to a gene: 8. The CDR3 reads CASSLTPGQFYEQYF. The CDR3, as DNA: TGTGCCAGCAGTTTGACCCCGGGACAGTTCTACGAGCAGTACTTC.

This sequence joins TRBV13 and TRBJ2-7, with 9 bases aligning to TRBD2. This CDR3 region has 14 residues. After removal of 5 bases from V and 5 bases from J, the junction contained 7 bases not matched to a gene. Germline V gene data show CDR1 as PRHDT and CDR2 as FYEKMQ (reference sequence). The CDR3 spells CASSPEGLAHEQYF. CDR3 nucleotides: TGTGCCAGCAGCCCCGAGGGACTAGCCCACGAGCAGTACTTC.

A remark on this clone: This same CDR3 is encoded by further DNA sequences in the sample. This rearrangement joins TRBV6-5 to TRBJ2-2, with 7 bases fitting TRBD1. The length of the CDR3 is 15 residues. The V and J ends lost 6 bases and 0 bases, in that order; junction bases with no gene match: 4. The germline V gene encodes CDR1 MNHEY and CDR2 SVGAGI. CDR3 nucleotide sequence: TGTGCCAGCAGACCCGGGACAGCGAACACCGGGGAGCTGTTTTTT. It yields the protein CASRPGTANTGELFF.

V gene TRBV6-5 combines with J gene TRBJ1-2, with a weak D call TRBD1 (5 bases). The CDR3 contains 13 residues. Germline V gene lookup returns CDR1 MNHEY and CDR2 SVGAGI. V was trimmed by 5 bases and J by 8 bases, leaving 15 bases between them. As DNA, the CDR3 is TGTGCCAGCAGTCCTCGAGGAGGGGACGGCTACACCTTC. Amino acid sequence: CASSPRGGDGYTF.

This rearrangement joins TRBV5-4 to TRBJ2-2; weak D call: TRBD1 (6 bases). The CDR3 contains 14 residues. The germline V and J ends were trimmed by 9 bases and 1 base, with 13 bases remaining between them. Germline V gene data show CDR1 as SGHNT and CDR2 as YYREEE (reference sequence). CDR3 loop: CATNRDQNTGELFF. The CDR3 bases are TGTGCCACCAACAGGGATCAGAACACCGGGGAGCTGTTTTTT.

The rearrangement uses TRBV30 and TRBJ2-3; TRBD2 matches 10 bases. V shed 1 base, J shed 2 bases, and the junction held 6 bases outside the gene matches. The CDR3 is 16 amino acids. CDR1 is GTSNPN, CDR2 SVGIG, per germline (reference sequence). CDR3 protein: CAWSDYSGGSTDTQYF. As DNA, the CDR3 is TGTGCCTGGAGTGATTATAGCGGGGGGTCCACAGATACGCAGTATTTT.